The 5 T cell receptor beta chains below all came from one sample that was sequenced in a study of T cells in pancreatic ductal adenocarcinoma. Surgery without prior neoadjuvant therapy was the treatment of the selected pancreatic ductal adenocarcinoma patients. Some clones are missing from TCRdb's copy, which holds only in-frame ones; the method was immunoSEQ multiplex PCR. The sample has roughly 8,800 clones, under 70% seen once. The sample consisted of pancreatic tumor tissue. All receptors come from a human donor with pancreatic ductal adenocarcinoma.

This chain joins TRBV7-3 and TRBJ2-3; TRBD1 is a possible D gene (5 bases). The V gene's germline CDR1 is SGHTA and CDR2 FQGTGA. Trimming removed 5 bases at V and 4 bases at J, with 10 bases between. The CDR3 totals 13 residues. CDR3 coding DNA: TGTGCCAGCAGCCTTACAGGCCCAGATACGCAGTATTTT. Amino acids: CASSLTGPDTQYF.

The rearrangement joins TRBV7-8 to TRBJ1-2; TRBD1 is a possible D gene (6 bases). The CDR3 runs 14 residues. Trimming left V 7 bases short and J 8 bases short, with 20 bases between. The V gene's germline CDR1 is SGHVS and CDR2 FQNEAQ. CDR3 coding DNA: TGTGCCAGCACCATGAGGGGGGGCGGCGGAGGCTACACCTTC. This encodes CASTMRGGGGGYTF.

This clone was observed a handful of times. This rearrangement joins TRBV7-9 to TRBJ2-3; no firm D call. The CDR3 loop spans 12 amino acids. The V gene's germline CDR1 is SEHNR and CDR2 FQNEAQ (reference sequence). With 4 bases removed from V and 4 bases from J, the gap between germline ends came to 6 bases. The CDR3 region has the DNA TGTGCCAGCAGCTCTCTTTCAGATACGCAGTATTTT. Its protein product is CASSSLSDTQYF.

This clone has more than one count but fewer than ten. V and J are TRBV21-1 and TRBJ2-7; the table assigns TRBD2, which was not confirmed against the DNA. TRBV21-1 is deemed a pseudogene. The CDR3 runs to 16 residues. The CDR3 is CASSNWTSGTSYEQYF. DNA of the CDR3: TGTGCCAGCAGCAATTGGACTAGCGGGACTTCCTACGAGCAGTACTTC.

This chain links TRBV27 with TRBJ2-5; the D gene could be TRBD1 or TRBD2 (5 bases each). Germline V CDR1 and CDR2: MNHEY, SMNVEV (reference sequence). Trimming removed 6 bases from V and 2 bases from J, with 16 bases in between. There are 15 residues in the CDR3. The CDR3 DNA sequence: TGTGCCAGCAGCAACATGGCTGGGGGTCAAGAGACCCAGTACTTC. Amino acids: CASSNMAGGQETQYF.